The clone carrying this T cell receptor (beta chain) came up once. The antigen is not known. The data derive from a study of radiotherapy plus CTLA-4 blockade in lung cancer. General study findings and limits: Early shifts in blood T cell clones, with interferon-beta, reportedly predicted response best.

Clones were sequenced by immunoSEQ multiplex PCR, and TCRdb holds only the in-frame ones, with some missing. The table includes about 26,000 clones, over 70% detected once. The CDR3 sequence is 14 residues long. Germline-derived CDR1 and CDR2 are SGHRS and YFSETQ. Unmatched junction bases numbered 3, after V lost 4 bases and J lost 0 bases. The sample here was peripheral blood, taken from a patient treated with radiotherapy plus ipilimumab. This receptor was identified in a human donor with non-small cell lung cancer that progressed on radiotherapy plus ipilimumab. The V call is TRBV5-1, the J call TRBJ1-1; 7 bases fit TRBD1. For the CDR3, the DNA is TGCGCCAGCAGCGAGGGACAGATGAACACTGAAGCTTTCTTT. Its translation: CASSEGQMNTEAFF.